One T cell receptor (beta chain) is described in this entry. These data originate in a study of control samples from healthy donors and cancer patients. The CDR3 has 14 residues. Germline loops: CDR1 MNHEY, CDR2 SVGAGI. V was pared by 6 bases and J by 5 bases, with 4 bases of the junction left unmatched. The repertoire was sequenced with immunoSEQ multiplex PCR; TCRdb's copy has only in-frame clones and lacks some. The repertoire holds 120,000 or so clones, with 70% to 90% as singletons. The gene calls are TRBV6-5 and TRBJ1-6; 7 bases match TRBD1. The sequence was obtained from a man aged 60 to 75 in good health. What was sequenced was blood. The CDR3: CASSQGGDNSPLHF. In DNA form, the CDR3 reads TGTGCCAGCAGCCAGGGGGGGGATAATTCACCCCTCCACTTT.